The 29 T cell receptor beta chains listed next were all sequenced from one sample in a study of control samples from healthy donors and cancer patients. Sequenced by immunoSEQ multiplex PCR; TCRdb stores in-frame clones only, minus some. The sample carries 99,000 or so clones, around 80% recorded once. Sequenced: blood. The receptors originated from a man aged 55 to 70 in good health.

This chain links TRBV5-1 with TRBJ2-5; 7 bases fit TRBD2. Germline V lookup: CDR1 SGHRS, CDR2 YFSETQ. V shed 0 bases, J shed 1 base, and the junction held 6 bases outside the gene matches. This CDR3 is 16 amino acids long. The CDR3 coding sequence is TGCGCCAGCAGCTTGGAACTAGCGAGCTTCCAAGAGACCCAGTACTTC. It translates to CASSLELASFQETQYF.

This clone was picked up a small number of times. The chain recombines TRBV5-1 with TRBJ2-1, with 7 nucleotides matching TRBD1. In germline, CDR1 is SGHRS, CDR2 YFSETQ. V shed 4 bases, J shed 0 bases, and the junction held 4 bases outside the gene matches. CDR3 length: 15 amino acids. This CDR3 reads CASSKGQSSYNEQFF. CDR3 nucleotides: TGCGCCAGCAGCAAGGGACAGAGCTCCTACAATGAGCAGTTCTTC.

The gene calls are TRBV30 and TRBJ2-7; unclear D gene. CDR3 size: 14 residues. V was cut by 2 bases and J by 0 bases, with 11 bases left in between. The germline V gene has CDR1 GTSNPN and CDR2 SVGIG (reference sequence). The CDR3 loop is CAWSNAGLSYEQYF. DNA of the CDR3: TGTGCCTGGAGTAATGCAGGCCTCTCCTACGAGCAGTACTTC.

The genes are TRBV4-2 and TRBJ2-4; 9 nucleotides match TRBD2. The germline V gene has CDR1 LGHNA and CDR2 YNFKEQ. This CDR3 is built from 16 residues. V shed 0 bases, J shed 9 bases, and the junction held 9 bases outside the gene matches. This CDR3 is CASSQERGAGGSIQYF. DNA for the CDR3: TGTGCCAGCAGCCAAGAAAGGGGAGCGGGAGGAAGCATTCAGTACTTC.

The sample holds a few counts of this clone. The chain employs TRBV28 and TRBJ2-5, with TRBD2 matching over 12 bases. This CDR3 comprises 15 residues. V lost 3 bases, J lost 3 bases, and 2 bases stayed unmatched. Germline CDR1 MDHEN, CDR2 SYDVKM. For the CDR3, the DNA is TGTGCCAGCAGTTTCCTAGCGGGAGGGAAAGAGACCCAGTACTTC. It codes for CASSFLAGGKETQYF.

The chain carries TRBV21-1 and TRBJ2-3; the table's D call of TRBD2 was not tested on the DNA. TRBV21-1 is deemed a pseudogene. The CDR3 loop spans 14 amino acids. The CDR3 spells CASSSLAVTDTQYF. CDR3 coding DNA: TGTGCCAGCAGCTCGCTAGCGGTTACAGATACGCAGTATTTT.

The rearrangement uses TRBV4-1 and TRBJ2-1; 9 bases align to TRBD2. CDR1 and CDR2 from the germline V gene are MGHRA and YSYEKL. The CDR3 runs 17 residues. V shed 0 bases and J 4 bases; nucleotides not matched to a gene: 7. The CDR3 DNA is TGCGCCAGCAGCCAAGAGGTCATGCGGGGGGGGTACAATGAGCAGTTCTTC. Protein sequence: CASSQEVMRGGYNEQFF.

V gene TRBV7-9 combines with J gene TRBJ2-3; perhaps TRBD2 as D (7 bases). Trimming shortened V by 2 bases and J by 2 bases, and 17 bases separated the two germline ends. This CDR3 is 17 amino acids long. Germline V gene sequence: CDR1 SEHNR, CDR2 FQNEAQ (reference sequence). As DNA, the CDR3 is TGTGCCAGCAGCTTATCCAAGGGGGGGAGGCTCACAGATACGCAGTATTTT. Its protein is CASSLSKGGRLTDTQYF.

This clone has ten or more counts. This chain connects TRBV6-2 or TRBV6-3 to TRBJ1-1, with D uncertain. V was cut by 0 bases and J by 1 base, with 6 bases left in between. The V gene's germline CDR1 is MNHEY and CDR2 SVGEGT. The CDR3 spans 14 residues. This CDR3 is CASSYSSENTEAFF. CDR3 nucleotides: TGTGCCAGCAGTTACTCGTCGGAGAACACTGAAGCTTTCTTT.

This clone turned up a few times. This chain connects TRBV28 to TRBJ2-7; the match to TRBD1 covers 8 bases. This CDR3 is built from 14 residues. J was trimmed by 5 bases and V by 5 bases; bases with no gene match: 8. Per germline, CDR1 MDHEN and CDR2 SYDVKM. The CDR3 is CASSTRRGRNEQYF. DNA of the CDR3: TGTGCCAGCAGTACCCGCAGGGGGCGCAACGAGCAGTACTTC.

The chain links TRBV19 to TRBJ2-3; D is ambiguous. Germline V lookup: CDR1 LNHDA, CDR2 SQIVND (reference sequence). The CDR3 is 14 residues long. Deletions cut 6 bases from V and 3 bases from J, with 13 bases between. CDR3: CASSRKLRTDTQYF. Here the CDR3 DNA reads TGTGCCAGTAGCCGTAAGCTTCGTACAGATACGCAGTATTTT.

V gene TRBV7-9 combines with J gene TRBJ2-7; no reliable D call. The germline V and J ends were trimmed by 3 bases and 5 bases, with 11 bases remaining between them. This CDR3 contains 13 residues. From germline, CDR1 is SEHNR and CDR2 FQNEAQ (reference sequence). The CDR3 loop is CASSFSLDHEQYF. The CDR3 nucleotides read TGTGCCAGCAGCTTCAGTCTCGATCACGAGCAGTACTTC.

The chain employs TRBV2 and TRBJ1-1; tentative D call: TRBD1 (5 bases). Trimming removed 7 bases from V and 0 bases from J, with 21 bases in between. This CDR3 is built from 17 residues. Per the germline V gene, CDR1 is SNHLY and CDR2 is FYNNEI. The CDR3 protein is CASNKDSGLGMNTEAFF. In nucleotides, the CDR3 is TGTGCCAGCAACAAAGACAGCGGGTTGGGAATGAACACTGAAGCTTTCTTT.

The rearrangement joins TRBV15 to TRBJ1-1; no firm D call. This CDR3 is 15 amino acids long. The germline V and J ends were trimmed by 1 base and 3 bases, with 12 bases remaining between them. The germline CDR1 and CDR2 sequences are LNHNV and YYDKDF (reference sequence). The CDR3 is CATSRGVQMDTEAFF. The CDR3 DNA reads TGTGCCACCAGCAGAGGTGTACAGATGGACACTGAAGCTTTCTTT.

CDR3 DNA sequence: TGTGCCAGCAGTTACTGGGAGGGGAATCAGCCCCAGCATTTT. Translating it yields CASSYWEGNQPQHF. This chain joins TRBV6-6 and TRBJ1-5; possibly TRBD1 for D (5 bases). With 1 base removed from V and 4 bases from J, the gap between germline ends came to 8 bases. Germline V CDR1 and CDR2: MNHNY, SVGAGI (reference sequence). This CDR3 spans 14 amino acids.

In DNA, the CDR3 is TGCGCCAGCAGCTTGAACCGGCACTCCTACGAGCAGTACTTC. Encoded protein: CASSLNRHSYEQYF. The chain links TRBV5-1 to TRBJ2-7; D is unclear. In germline, CDR1 is SGHRS, CDR2 YFSETQ. This CDR3 has 14 residues. V was clipped by 1 base and J by 0 bases, with 8 bases between them.

The chain joins TRBV2 to TRBJ1-2; D call uncertain. The CDR3 contains 14 residues. CDR1 is SNHLY, CDR2 FYNNEI, per germline. Deletions cut 5 bases from V and 4 bases from J, with 14 bases between. The CDR3 DNA follows: TGTGCCAGCAGTCGGGTCGCTTTACTCTATGGCTACACCTTC. It codes for CASSRVALLYGYTF.

The V gene is TRBV5-1, the J gene TRBJ2-7; 14 nucleotides agree with TRBD2. Trimming took 4 bases from V and 3 from J; bases not matched to a gene: 6. In germline, CDR1 is SGHRS, CDR2 YFSETQ. CDR3 length equals 16 residues. The CDR3 region has the DNA TGCGCCAGCAGCCCGGGACTAGCGGGAGCGGTCTACGAGCAGTACTTC. It is translated as CASSPGLAGAVYEQYF.

The chain combines TRBV19 with TRBJ2-3, with no clear D. The CDR3 covers 9 residues. CDR1 LNHDA and CDR2 SQIVND come from the germline V gene (reference sequence). The CDR3 sequence: CRSSDTQYF. Written as DNA, the CDR3 is TGTAGGTCGTCAGATACGCAGTATTTT.

This clone was detected a few times. Written as DNA, the CDR3 is TGTGCCAGCGCAAGCCGCGGGGATAATAGCAATCAGCCCCAGCATTTT. Its translation is CASASRGDNSNQPQHF. V usage is TRBV27 and J usage is TRBJ1-5; D ambiguous. CDR3 length equals 16 residues. Germline V gene lookup returns CDR1 MNHEY and CDR2 SMNVEV (reference sequence). Trimming shortened V by 8 bases and J by 0 bases, and 17 bases separated the two germline ends.

In its sample, this clone is medium-sized (0.01 to 0.1%). This rearrangement joins TRBV9 to TRBJ1-4; D may be TRBD1 (6 bases). The CDR3 contains 16 residues. CDR1 and CDR2 from the germline V gene are SGDLS and YYNGEE. With 2 bases removed from V and 1 base from J, the gap between germline ends came to 12 bases. The DNA of the CDR3 is TGTGCCAGCAGCGTTCAGGGAGGGGGAACTAATGAAAAACTGTTTTTT. This gives the protein CASSVQGGGTNEKLFF.

The chain uses TRBV9 and TRBJ2-1; 9 bases match TRBD2. Germline V gene sequence: CDR1 SGDLS, CDR2 YYNGEE. The CDR3 totals 15 residues. Losses at the gene ends were 0 bases for V and 8 bases for J; bases not matched to a gene: 6. CDR3 DNA sequence: TGTGCCAGCAGCGTAGAGGGCGGGGGGGCCTATGAGCAGTTCTTC. Protein: CASSVEGGGAYEQFF.

The chain employs TRBV5-8 and TRBJ1-1; 7 bases map to TRBD1. CDR3 length: 14 amino acids. Germline V gives CDR1 SGHTS, CDR2 YDEGEE. Losses at the gene ends were 2 bases for V and 4 bases for J; bases not matched to a gene: 5. CDR3 bases: TGTGCCAGCAGCTTACAGGGGACGGTCACTGAAGCTTTCTTT. Amino acid sequence: CASSLQGTVTEAFF.

The chain combines TRBV14 with TRBJ1-1; weak D call: TRBD1 (5 bases). The V end lost 4 bases, the J end lost 1 base, and 10 bases lay between the germline ends. Germline-derived CDR1 and CDR2 are SGHDN and FVKESK. The CDR3 spans 14 residues. In nucleotides, the CDR3 is TGTGCCAGCAGCCGGGGACTTAAGAACACTGAAGCTTTCTTT. The encoded protein is CASSRGLKNTEAFF.

V usage is TRBV27 and J usage is TRBJ2-7; perhaps TRBD2 as D (5 bases). Between the trimmed V and J ends, which lost 1 base and 2 bases, there was a span of 12 bases. The CDR3 loop spans 15 amino acids. Per the germline V gene, CDR1 is MNHEY and CDR2 is SMNVEV (reference sequence). CDR3 loop: CASSLWAGPTYEQYF. CDR3 nucleotides: TGTGCCAGCAGTTTATGGGCGGGTCCAACCTACGAGCAGTACTTC.

Of note for this clone: Other DNA sequences from this sample encode an identical CDR3 as well. The V and J genes are TRBV20-1 and TRBJ2-7, with unresolved D. V lost 3 bases and J lost 5, with 8 bases in between. The CDR3 is 11 amino acids. Germline CDR1 is DFQATT and CDR2 is SNEGSKA (reference sequence). DNA of the CDR3: TGCAGTGCTAGTAGCTTGGACGAGCAGTACTTC. It is translated as CSASSLDEQYF.

This clone was seen just once. V gene TRBV19 combines with J gene TRBJ2-3, with 11 bases lining up with TRBD2. From germline, CDR1 is LNHDA and CDR2 SQIVND (reference sequence). V was pared by 6 bases and J by 2 bases, with 4 bases of the junction left unmatched. The CDR3 loop spans 15 amino acids. The DNA of the CDR3 is TGTGCCAGTAGGGCTAGCGGGGGGCACACAGATACGCAGTATTTT. It is translated as CASRASGGHTDTQYF.

V and J are TRBV10-1 and TRBJ2-7, with D uncertain. V was trimmed by 4 bases and J by 2 bases, leaving 12 bases between them. The CDR3 is 14 amino acids. Germline-derived CDR1 and CDR2 are WNHNN and SYGVQD (reference sequence). CDR3 loop: CASSGVKAAYEQYF. The DNA for the CDR3 is TGCGCCAGCAGTGGGGTGAAAGCAGCCTACGAGCAGTACTTC.

V usage is TRBV6-6 and J usage is TRBJ2-5; D perhaps matches TRBD2 (5 bases). V lost 7 bases to trimming and J lost 3 bases, with 9 bases between them. From germline, CDR1 is MNHNY and CDR2 SVGAGI (reference sequence). This CDR3 spans 12 amino acids. CDR3 amino acids: CASNGIKETQYF. The CDR3 nucleotides read TGTGCCAGCAACGGGATTAAAGAGACCCAGTACTTC.